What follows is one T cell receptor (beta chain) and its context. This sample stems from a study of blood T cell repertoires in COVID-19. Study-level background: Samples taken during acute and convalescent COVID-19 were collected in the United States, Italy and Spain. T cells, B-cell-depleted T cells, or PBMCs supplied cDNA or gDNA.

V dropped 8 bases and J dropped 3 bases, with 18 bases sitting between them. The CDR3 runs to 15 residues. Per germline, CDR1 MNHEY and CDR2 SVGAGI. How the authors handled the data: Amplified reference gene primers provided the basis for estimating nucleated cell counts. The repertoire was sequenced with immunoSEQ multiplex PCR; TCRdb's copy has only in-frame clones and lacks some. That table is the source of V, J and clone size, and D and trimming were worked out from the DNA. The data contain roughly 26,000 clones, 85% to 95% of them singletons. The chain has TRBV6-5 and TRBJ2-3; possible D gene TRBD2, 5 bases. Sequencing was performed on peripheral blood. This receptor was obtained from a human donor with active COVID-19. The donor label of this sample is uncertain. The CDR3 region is CASGPGNLRTDTQYF. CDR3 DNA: TGTGCCAGCGGCCCGGGGAACCTACGTACAGATACGCAGTATTTT.